A selection of T cell receptor beta chains follows, all from one sample in a study of PD-1 blockade in classical Hodgkin lymphoma. Sequencing was performed with immunoSEQ multiplex PCR; in TCRdb, only in-frame clones are kept and a portion is missing. The sample carries fewer than 75,000 clones, 88% recorded once. The sample was peripheral blood mononuclear cells (PBMCs), taken before the second cycle of nivolumab. The source is a human donor with classical Hodgkin lymphoma. CDR3s include the opening cysteine and the closing phenylalanine or tryptophan. A D gene is named only where the DNA matches it firmly. A clone size is listed for some rows: how often the clone was seen (once, few, many), or a class if it is expanded.

V	J	D	size	DNA	CDR3
TRBV19	TRBJ1-2	-	-	TGTGCCAGTAGAAATCAGGGCGATGGCTACACCTTC	CASRNQGDGYTF
TRBV5-1	TRBJ1-6	-	-	TGCGCCAGCAGCCCGGCCCCAGGTGGGGTGACCCTCCACTTT	CASSPAPGGVTLHF
TRBV5-4	TRBJ2-6	-	once	TGTGCCAGCAGTACCCGCTCTGGGGCCAACGTCCTGACTTTC	CASSTRSGANVLTF
TRBV6-6	TRBJ1-1	TRBD1	-	TGTGCCAGCAGTTTGGGGACAGGGTGGATCACTGAAGCTTTCTTT	CASSLGTGWITEAFF
TRBV5-1	TRBJ2-7	TRBD1	once	TGCGCCAGCAGCTTGGTCGGGACAGGGGGCTACGAGCAGTACTTC	CASSLVGTGGYEQYF
TRBV5-1	TRBJ1-5	TRBD1	-	TGCGCCAGCAGCATCGGACAGGGAACAGCCCAGCATTTT	CASSIGQGTAQHF
TRBV7-8	TRBJ1-2	-	-	TGTGCCAGCAGCTTGCGGGATGGGTATGGCTACACCTTC	CASSLRDGYGYTF
TRBV5-1	TRBJ2-5	-	-	TGCGCCAGCAGTTCAGTGTCGCTCGGGGATACCCAGTACTTC	CASSSVSLGDTQYF
TRBV4-2	TRBJ1-2	TRBD1	-	TGTGCCAGCAGCCAAGATACGCAGGGGGTTACTGGCTACACCTTC	CASSQDTQGVTGYTF
TRBV6-7	TRBJ1-1	-	-	TGTGCCAGCAGTTACACGACCAACACCGCTGAAGCTTTCTTT	CASSYTTNTAEAFF
TRBV5-1	TRBJ2-6	-	few	TGCGCCAGCAGCTTAGGGTCCCTGGGTGGGGCCAACGTCCTGACTTTC	CASSLGSLGGANVLTF
TRBV10-1	TRBJ1-2	-	once	TGCGCCAGCAGTGGAAGACGAATCTATGGCTACACCTTC	CASSGRRIYGYTF
TRBV9	TRBJ2-1	TRBD2	-	TGTGCCAGCAGCTCCCTAGCGGGGGGCTCCTACAATGAGCAGTTCTTC	CASSSLAGGSYNEQFF
TRBV25-1	TRBJ1-2	-	-	TGTGCCAGCACAGGGAAAACTAACTATGGCTACACCTTC	CASTGKTNYGYTF
TRBV5-6	TRBJ2-7	-	-	TGTGCCAGCAGCGCGGGGTGGACAGGCGGGTCCGAGCAGTACTTC	CASSAGWTGGSEQYF
TRBV6-5	TRBJ2-1	-	-	TGTGCCAGCAGTTACTCGACCGGTTACAATGAGCAGTTCTTC	CASSYSTGYNEQFF
TRBV5-1	TRBJ2-5	-	-	TGCGCCAGCAGCTTGGCTGGACAGGGAGGGGAGACCCAGTACTTC	CASSLAGQGGETQYF
TRBV28	TRBJ2-1	-	once	TGTGCCAGCCTCCGAAGAGGAACTATCAATGAGCAGTTCTTC	CASLRRGTINEQFF
TRBV5-1	TRBJ2-2	-	-	TGCGCCAGCAGCCCTTATACCGGGGAGCTGTTTTTT	CASSPYTGELFF
TRBV5-1	TRBJ2-7	TRBD1	-	TGCGCCAGCAGCTTCAACTCGGGACAGTCGAGCTCCTACGAGCAGTACTTC	CASSFNSGQSSSYEQYF
TRBV18	TRBJ1-3	-	-	TGTGCCAGCTCACCAGGGGTAGGAAACACCATATATTTT	CASSPGVGNTIYF
TRBV28	TRBJ2-1	TRBD2	-	TGTGCCAGCAACCTGCCGGGACTAGCGGGGGTTCATGAGCAGTTCTTC	CASNLPGLAGVHEQFF
TRBV30	TRBJ1-4	-	-	TGTGCCGCCCAGGGAGGTTGGGGTGAAAAACTGTTTTTT	CAAQGGWGEKLFF
TRBV7-6	TRBJ1-4	TRBD1	-	TGTGCCAGCAGCTTGGGGACAGAGATTAATGAAAAACTGTTTTTT	CASSLGTEINEKLFF
TRBV5-1	TRBJ1-1	TRBD1	-	TGCGCCAGCAGCTCCGCCCGGGCGGCAGGGGGCCTGAACACTGAAGCTTTCTTT	CASSSARAAGGLNTEAFF
TRBV5-1	TRBJ1-3	TRBD1	-	TGCGCCAGCAGCATACAGGGGGCGGGTGGAAACACCATATATTTT	CASSIQGAGGNTIYF
TRBV4-2	TRBJ1-4	-	-	TGTGCCAGCAGCCAAGATCGTCTGGGGGCGTGGACTAATGAAAAACTGTTTTTT	CASSQDRLGAWTNEKLFF
TRBV5-1	TRBJ2-6	-	-	TGCGCCAGCAGCTCGTCGCTTGGTGTATCTGGGGCCAACGTCCTGACTTTC	CASSSSLGVSGANVLTF
TRBV5-1	TRBJ2-5	TRBD2	once	TGCGCCAGCAGCTTTAGCGGGCAAGAGACCCAGTACTTC	CASSFSGQETQYF
TRBV6-6	TRBJ2-3	-	medium-sized	TGTGCCAGCAGTCCCCTGTGGGGGGGGCCAACAGATACGCAGTATTTT	CASSPLWGGPTDTQYF
TRBV5-1	TRBJ1-4	-	-	TGCGCCAGCAGCAGAGGCACGCAGGGTGGTCCTGAAAAACTGTTTTTT	CASSRGTQGGPEKLFF